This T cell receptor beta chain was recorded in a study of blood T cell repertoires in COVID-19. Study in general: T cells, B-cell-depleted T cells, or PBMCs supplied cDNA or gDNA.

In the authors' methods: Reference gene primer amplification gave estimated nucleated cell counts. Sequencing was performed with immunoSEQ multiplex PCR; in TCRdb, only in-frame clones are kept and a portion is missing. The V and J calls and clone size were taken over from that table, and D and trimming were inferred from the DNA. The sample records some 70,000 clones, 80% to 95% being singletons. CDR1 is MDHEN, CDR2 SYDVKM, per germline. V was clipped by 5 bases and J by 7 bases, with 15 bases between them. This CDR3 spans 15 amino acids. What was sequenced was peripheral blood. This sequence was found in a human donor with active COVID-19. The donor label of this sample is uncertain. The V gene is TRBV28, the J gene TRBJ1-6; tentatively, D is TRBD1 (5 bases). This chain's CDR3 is CASSPRAGRNSPLHF. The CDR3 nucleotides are TGTGCCAGCAGTCCCAGGGCAGGGAGGAATTCACCCCTCCACTTT.